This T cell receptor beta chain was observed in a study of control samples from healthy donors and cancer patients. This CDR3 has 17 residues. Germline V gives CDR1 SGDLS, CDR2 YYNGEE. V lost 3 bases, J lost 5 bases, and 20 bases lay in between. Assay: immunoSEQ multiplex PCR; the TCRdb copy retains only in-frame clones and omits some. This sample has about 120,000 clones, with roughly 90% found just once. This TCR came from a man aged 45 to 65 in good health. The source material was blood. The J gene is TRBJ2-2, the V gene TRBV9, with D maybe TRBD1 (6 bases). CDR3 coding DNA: TGTGCCAGCAGCGCCAGATCACAGGGAATCGGAACCGGGGAGCTGTTTTTT. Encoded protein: CASSARSQGIGTGELFF.